This T cell receptor (beta chain) derives from a study of cytomegalovirus exposure and HLA in healthy donors. The repertoire was sequenced with immunoSEQ multiplex PCR; TCRdb's copy has only in-frame clones and lacks some. The sample consists of about 200,000 clones, 70% to 90% of them appearing once. Sequencing used PBMCs. This sequence originates from a young woman in good health and CMV-seronegative.

CDR3 loop: CASSPDGTKNIQYF. CDR3 coding DNA: TGTGCCAGCAGCCCGGACGGAACCAAAAACATTCAGTACTTC. This chain links TRBV5-6 with TRBJ2-4; D is ambiguous. This CDR3 comprises 14 residues. Trimming pared 4 bases from V and 2 bases from J, leaving 10 bases between. Looked up from germline, CDR1 is SGHDT and CDR2 is YYEEEE.